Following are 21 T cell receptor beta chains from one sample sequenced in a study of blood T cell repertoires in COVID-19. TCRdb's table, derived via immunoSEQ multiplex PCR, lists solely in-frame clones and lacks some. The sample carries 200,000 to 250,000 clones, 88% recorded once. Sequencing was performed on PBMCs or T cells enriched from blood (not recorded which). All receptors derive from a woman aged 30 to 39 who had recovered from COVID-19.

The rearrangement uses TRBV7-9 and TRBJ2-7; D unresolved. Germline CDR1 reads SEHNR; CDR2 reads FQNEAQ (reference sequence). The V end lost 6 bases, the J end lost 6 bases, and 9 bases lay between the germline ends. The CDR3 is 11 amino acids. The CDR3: CASREASEQYF. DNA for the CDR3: TGTGCCAGCAGGGAAGCGAGCGAGCAGTACTTC.

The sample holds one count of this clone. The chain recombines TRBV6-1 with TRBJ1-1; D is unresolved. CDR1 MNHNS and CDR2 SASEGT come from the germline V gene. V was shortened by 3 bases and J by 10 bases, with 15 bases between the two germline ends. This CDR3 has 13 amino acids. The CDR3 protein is CASSDPGRSVAFF. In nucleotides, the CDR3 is TGTGCCAGCAGTGACCCGGGGAGGAGTGTAGCTTTCTTT.

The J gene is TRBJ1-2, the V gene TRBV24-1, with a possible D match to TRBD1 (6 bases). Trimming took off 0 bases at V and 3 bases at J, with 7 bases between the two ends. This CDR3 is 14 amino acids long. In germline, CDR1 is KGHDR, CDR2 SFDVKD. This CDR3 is CATSDLNRDYGYTF. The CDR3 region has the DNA TGTGCCACCAGTGATTTGAACAGGGACTATGGCTACACCTTC.

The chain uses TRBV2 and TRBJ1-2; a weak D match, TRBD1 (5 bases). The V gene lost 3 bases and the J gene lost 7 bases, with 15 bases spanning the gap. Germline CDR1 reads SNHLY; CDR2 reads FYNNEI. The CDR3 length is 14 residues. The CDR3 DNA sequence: TGTGCCAGCAGTGATAGGGGAACAATTCGTGGCTACACCTTC. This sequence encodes CASSDRGTIRGYTF.

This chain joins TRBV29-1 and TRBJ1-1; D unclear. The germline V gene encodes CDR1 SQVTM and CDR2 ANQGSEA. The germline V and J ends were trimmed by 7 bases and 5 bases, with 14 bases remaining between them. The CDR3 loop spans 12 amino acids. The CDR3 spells CSAGRQVTEAFF. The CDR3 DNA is TGCAGCGCCGGGAGGCAGGTGACTGAAGCTTTCTTT.

The CDR3 protein is CASSLASGGGELFF. The CDR3 DNA is TGCGCCAGCAGCTTGGCATCTGGAGGCGGGGAGCTGTTTTTT. This rearrangement joins TRBV5-1 to TRBJ2-2, with D perhaps TRBD2 (5 bases). V lost 0 bases to trimming and J lost 7 bases, with 10 bases between them. The CDR3 consists of 14 residues. Germline V gene lookup returns CDR1 SGHRS and CDR2 YFSETQ.

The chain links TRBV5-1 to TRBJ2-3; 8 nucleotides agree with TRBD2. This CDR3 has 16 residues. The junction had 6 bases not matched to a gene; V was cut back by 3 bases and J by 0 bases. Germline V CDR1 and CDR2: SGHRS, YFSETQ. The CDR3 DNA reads TGCGCCAGCAGCTACAAAGCGGGGGTGAGCACAGATACGCAGTATTTT. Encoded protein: CASSYKAGVSTDTQYF.

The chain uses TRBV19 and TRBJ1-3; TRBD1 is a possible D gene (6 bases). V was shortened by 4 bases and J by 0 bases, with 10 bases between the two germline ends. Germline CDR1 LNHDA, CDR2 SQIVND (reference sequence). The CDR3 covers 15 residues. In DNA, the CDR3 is TGTGCCAGTAGTACAACAGGGAACTCTGGAAACACCATATATTTT. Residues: CASSTTGNSGNTIYF. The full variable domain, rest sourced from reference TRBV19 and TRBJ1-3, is DGGITQSPKYLFRKEGQNVTLSCEQNLNHDAMYWYRQDPGQGLRLIYYSQIVNDFQKGDIAEGYSVSREKKESFPLTVTSAQKNPTAFYLCASSTTGNSGNTIYFGEGSWLTVV.

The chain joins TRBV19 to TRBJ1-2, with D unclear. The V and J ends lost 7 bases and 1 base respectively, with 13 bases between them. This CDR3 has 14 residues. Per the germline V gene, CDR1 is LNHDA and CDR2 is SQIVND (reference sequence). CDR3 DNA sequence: TGTGCCAGTACCCACCTCGGGGATAACTATGGCTACACCTTC. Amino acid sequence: CASTHLGDNYGYTF.

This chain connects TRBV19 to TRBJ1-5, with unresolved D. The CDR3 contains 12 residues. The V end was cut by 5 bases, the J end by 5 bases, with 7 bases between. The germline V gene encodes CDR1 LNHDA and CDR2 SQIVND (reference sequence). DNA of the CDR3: TGTGCCAGTAGTCGGGTAGATCAGCCCCAGCATTTT. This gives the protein CASSRVDQPQHF.

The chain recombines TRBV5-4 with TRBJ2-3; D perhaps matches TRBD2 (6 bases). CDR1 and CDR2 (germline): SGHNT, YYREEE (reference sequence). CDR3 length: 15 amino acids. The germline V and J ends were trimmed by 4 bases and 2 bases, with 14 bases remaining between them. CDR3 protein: CASSPPAGTTDTQYF. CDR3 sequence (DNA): TGTGCCAGCAGCCCGCCGGCGGGGACCACAGATACGCAGTATTTT.

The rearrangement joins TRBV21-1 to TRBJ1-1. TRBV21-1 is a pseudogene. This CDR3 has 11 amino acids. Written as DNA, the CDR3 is TGTGCCAGCATCGTAAACACTGAAGCTTTCTTT. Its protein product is CASIVNTEAFF.

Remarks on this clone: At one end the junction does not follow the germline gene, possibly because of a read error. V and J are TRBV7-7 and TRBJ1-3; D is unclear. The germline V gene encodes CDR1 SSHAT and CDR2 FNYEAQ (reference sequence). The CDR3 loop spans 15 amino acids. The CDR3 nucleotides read TGTGCTAGCAGTCCGGACTCGAGCTCTGGAAACACCATATATTTT. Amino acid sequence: CASSPDSSSGNTIYF. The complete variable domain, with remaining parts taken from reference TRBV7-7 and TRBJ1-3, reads GAGVSQSPRYKVTKRGQDVTLRCDPISSHATLYWYQQALGQGPEFLTYFNYEAQPDKSGLPSDRFSAERPEGSISTLTIQRTEQRDSAMYRCASSPDSSSGNTIYFGEGSWLTVV.

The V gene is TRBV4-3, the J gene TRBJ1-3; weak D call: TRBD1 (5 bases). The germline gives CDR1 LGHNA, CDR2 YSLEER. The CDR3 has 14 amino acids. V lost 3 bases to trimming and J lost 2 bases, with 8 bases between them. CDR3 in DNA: TGCGCCAGCAGCCATACAGGTCCTGGAAACACCATATATTTT. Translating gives CASSHTGPGNTIYF.

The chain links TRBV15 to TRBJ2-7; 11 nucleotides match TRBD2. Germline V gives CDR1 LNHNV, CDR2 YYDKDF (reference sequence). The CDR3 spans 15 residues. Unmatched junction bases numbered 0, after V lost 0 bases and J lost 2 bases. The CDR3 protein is CATSRDSGGAYEQYF. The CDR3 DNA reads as TGTGCCACCAGCAGAGATAGCGGGGGGGCCTACGAGCAGTACTTC.

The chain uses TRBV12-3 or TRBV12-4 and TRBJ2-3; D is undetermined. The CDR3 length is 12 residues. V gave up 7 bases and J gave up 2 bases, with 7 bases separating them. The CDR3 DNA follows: TGTGCCAGCAACGGTCACACAGATACGCAGTATTTT. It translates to CASNGHTDTQYF.

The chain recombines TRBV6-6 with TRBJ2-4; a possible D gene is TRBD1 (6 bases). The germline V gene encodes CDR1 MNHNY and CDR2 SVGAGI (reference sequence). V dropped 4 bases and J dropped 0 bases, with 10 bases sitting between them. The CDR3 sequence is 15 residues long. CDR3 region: CASSSTGIAKNIQYF. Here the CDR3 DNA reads TGTGCCAGCAGTTCCACAGGGATAGCCAAAAACATTCAGTACTTC.

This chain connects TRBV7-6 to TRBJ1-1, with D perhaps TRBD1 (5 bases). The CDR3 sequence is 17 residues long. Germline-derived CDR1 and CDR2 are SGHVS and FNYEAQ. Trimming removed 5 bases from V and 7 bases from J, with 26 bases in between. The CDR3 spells CASSTGHFRERSFEAFF. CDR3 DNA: TGTGCCAGCAGCACAGGCCATTTCCGGGAGCGATCTTTTGAAGCTTTCTTT.

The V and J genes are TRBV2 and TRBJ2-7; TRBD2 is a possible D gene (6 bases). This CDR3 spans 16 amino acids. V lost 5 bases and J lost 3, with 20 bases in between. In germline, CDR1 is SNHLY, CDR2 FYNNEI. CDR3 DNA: TGTGCCAGCAGTACGTTTTCGGGGGACTCGATCTACGAGCAGTACTTC. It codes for CASSTFSGDSIYEQYF.

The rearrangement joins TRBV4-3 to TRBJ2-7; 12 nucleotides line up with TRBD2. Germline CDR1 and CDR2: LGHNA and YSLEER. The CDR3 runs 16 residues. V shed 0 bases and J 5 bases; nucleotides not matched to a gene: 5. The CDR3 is CASSQEASGGAHEQYF. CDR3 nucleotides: TGCGCCAGCAGCCAAGAAGCTAGCGGGGGGGCCCACGAGCAGTACTTC.

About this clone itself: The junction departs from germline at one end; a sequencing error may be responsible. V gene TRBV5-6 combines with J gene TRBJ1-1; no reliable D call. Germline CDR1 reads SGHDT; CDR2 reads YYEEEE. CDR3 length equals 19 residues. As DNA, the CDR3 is TGTTCCAGCAGCTTGAATTCCGTTTGGGGAGCCCGAGCGGACACTGAAGCTTTCTTT. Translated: CSSSLNSVWGARADTEAFF.